These T cell receptor beta chains were read from a single sample in a study of response to subunit inactivated influenza vaccine. MiXCR, applied by TCRdb to the RT-PCR reads, yields one record per CDR3 protein. Of roughly 700,000 distinct CDR3 sequences listed, approximately 15% are singletons. Sequenced material: PBMCs from blood, taken about 14 days before vaccination. Every receptor here comes from a man between 50 and 59 years old who received an inactivated influenza vaccine. CDR3s leave out the opening cysteine and the closing phenylalanine or tryptophan. Not every row has a clone size; where given, it reads once, few, many or a size class.

CDR3 protein: ASSEASGYNEQF; V gene: TRBV12-3/TRBV12-4; clone size: .; J gene: TRBJ2-1
CDR3 protein: ASSPQRAGGSYSGNTIY; V gene: TRBV11-1; clone size: few; J gene: TRBJ1-3
CDR3 protein: ASSTDRNPYGYT; V gene: TRBV7-2; clone size: few; J gene: TRBJ1-2
CDR3 protein: ASSFEPGLVRNYEQY; V gene: TRBV6-2/TRBV6-3; clone size: few; J gene: TRBJ2-7
CDR3 protein: ASSYFDPYREPAGELF; V gene: TRBV6-5; clone size: few; J gene: TRBJ2-2
CDR3 protein: ASSLGDRDYEQY; V gene: TRBV5-5; clone size: .; J gene: TRBJ2-7
CDR3 protein: ASSLTTGEQF; V gene: TRBV5-6; clone size: many; J gene: TRBJ2-1
CDR3 protein: ASSSYTGPGELF; V gene: TRBV5-6; clone size: .; J gene: TRBJ2-2
CDR3 protein: SARDRGQGYSPLH; V gene: TRBV20-1; clone size: few; J gene: TRBJ1-6
CDR3 protein: ASRVRPGGNQPQH; V gene: TRBV5-1; clone size: many; J gene: TRBJ1-5
CDR3 protein: ASSLVGGGARETQY; V gene: TRBV7-8; clone size: .; J gene: TRBJ2-5
CDR3 protein: ASSQPGTGDEQY; V gene: TRBV7-8; clone size: few; J gene: TRBJ2-7
CDR3 protein: ASRTGTLQETQY; V gene: TRBV7-9; clone size: many; J gene: TRBJ2-5
CDR3 protein: ASSLGDTAKAF; V gene: TRBV12-3/TRBV12-4; clone size: many; J gene: TRBJ1-1
CDR3 protein: ASAADSGAGELF; V gene: TRBV12-5; clone size: .; J gene: TRBJ2-2
CDR3 protein: AWSDGREPLINTGELF; V gene: TRBV30; clone size: .; J gene: TRBJ2-2
CDR3 protein: SARETPNTEAF; V gene: TRBV20-1; clone size: many; J gene: TRBJ1-1
CDR3 protein: ASSQDSGAEAF; V gene: TRBV4-3; clone size: .; J gene: TRBJ1-1
CDR3 protein: ASSQGTSVPHEQY; V gene: TRBV4-3; clone size: few; J gene: TRBJ2-7
CDR3 protein: ATSDGYSSGETQY; V gene: TRBV24-1; clone size: .; J gene: TRBJ2-5
CDR3 protein: SVSGTSSGANVLT; V gene: TRBV29-1; clone size: .; J gene: TRBJ2-6
CDR3 protein: ASRPTSGYEQY; V gene: TRBV6-2/TRBV6-3; clone size: few; J gene: TRBJ2-7
CDR3 protein: ASSSGAATNEKLF; V gene: TRBV5-1; clone size: many; J gene: TRBJ1-4
CDR3 protein: ASSADNVNTEAF; V gene: TRBV12-3/TRBV12-4; clone size: .; J gene: TRBJ1-1
CDR3 protein: ASSKDRGTHTDTQY; V gene: TRBV5-5; clone size: many; J gene: TRBJ2-3
CDR3 protein: ASGFTGGPNTEAF; V gene: TRBV4-1; clone size: few; J gene: TRBJ1-1
CDR3 protein: ASSPRDLVGGELF; V gene: TRBV7-9; clone size: many; J gene: TRBJ2-2
CDR3 protein: ASSLRAGATNEKLF; V gene: TRBV5-1; clone size: .; J gene: TRBJ1-4
CDR3 protein: ASSQVQGGTEAF; V gene: TRBV4-3; clone size: many; J gene: TRBJ1-1
CDR3 protein: ATSRSPIETGFTNTEAF; V gene: TRBV15; clone size: few; J gene: TRBJ1-1
CDR3 protein: ASIPPRLAGGLETQY; V gene: TRBV5-1; clone size: once; J gene: TRBJ2-5
CDR3 protein: ASSYSKYEQF; V gene: TRBV6-2/TRBV6-3; clone size: many; J gene: TRBJ2-1
CDR3 protein: ASSQGNGQAADTQY; V gene: TRBV4-2; clone size: .; J gene: TRBJ2-3
CDR3 protein: ASSPIQTAYEQY; V gene: TRBV18; clone size: few; J gene: TRBJ2-7
CDR3 protein: ASSQGRGYKLF; V gene: TRBV3-1; clone size: many; J gene: TRBJ1-4
CDR3 protein: ASSLNPAPDTQY; V gene: TRBV7-2; clone size: few; J gene: TRBJ2-3
CDR3 protein: ASRTSGTYEQY; V gene: TRBV28; clone size: many; J gene: TRBJ2-7
CDR3 protein: ATSIYRDPTYEQY; V gene: TRBV15; clone size: .; J gene: TRBJ2-7
CDR3 protein: ASSLWGTSGEQF; V gene: TRBV5-6; clone size: many; J gene: TRBJ2-1
CDR3 protein: SATTRGEGGYT; V gene: TRBV20-1; clone size: .; J gene: TRBJ1-2
CDR3 protein: ASSPPTSGGGNRQF; V gene: TRBV5-5; clone size: .; J gene: TRBJ2-1
CDR3 protein: ASSPGTSGRYEQY; V gene: TRBV4-3; clone size: .; J gene: TRBJ2-7
CDR3 protein: ASSQQRTSGNTIY; V gene: TRBV6-1; clone size: few; J gene: TRBJ1-3
CDR3 protein: ASSQYNLARDNEQF; V gene: TRBV4-3; clone size: .; J gene: TRBJ2-1
CDR3 protein: ASSYPQQGVNTEAF; V gene: TRBV6-2/TRBV6-3; clone size: few; J gene: TRBJ1-1
CDR3 protein: ASSEVTGNLH; V gene: TRBV10-2; clone size: few; J gene: TRBJ1-6
CDR3 protein: ASSYSNWIHNEQF; V gene: TRBV6-5; clone size: .; J gene: TRBJ2-1
CDR3 protein: SVDFGQTNTEAF; V gene: TRBV29-1; clone size: few; J gene: TRBJ1-1
CDR3 protein: SVELTGGYGYT; V gene: TRBV29-1; clone size: many; J gene: TRBJ1-2
CDR3 protein: ASSLTRTPETYT; V gene: TRBV19; clone size: few; J gene: TRBJ1-2
CDR3 protein: SARVGGTGNQPQH; V gene: TRBV20-1; clone size: few; J gene: TRBJ1-5
CDR3 protein: SARITGQAF; V gene: TRBV20-1; clone size: few; J gene: TRBJ1-1
CDR3 protein: ATSETFGEQY; V gene: TRBV24-1; clone size: many; J gene: TRBJ2-7
CDR3 protein: ASSYATGTNGYT; V gene: TRBV6-5; clone size: few; J gene: TRBJ1-2
CDR3 protein: ATSWDRTDTQY; V gene: TRBV24-1; clone size: few; J gene: TRBJ2-3
CDR3 protein: ASTNGAGLGDFSGNTIY; V gene: TRBV28; clone size: .; J gene: TRBJ1-3